A selection of T cell receptor beta chains follows, all from one sample in a study of T cell repertoires in cytomegalovirus infection. Antigens of these TCRs are unknown. TCRdb redid the calling of the reads with MiXCR, one entry per CDR3 protein. The sample contains approximately 600,000 distinct CDR3 sequences, 40% of which appear only once. Sample: cultured PBMCs, taken from culture after CMV antigen stimulation. The receptors shown here come from a human donor in good health (CMV status not recorded). Some clones in this sample may be carry-over from other donors' samples. Both conserved end residues are part of each CDR3. A D gene is named only where the DNA matches it firmly. Rows give clone size only sometimes, using once, few, many, or a class for an expanded clone.

D	V	size	J	DNA	CDR3
TRBD2	TRBV7-2	few	TRBJ2-7	TGTGCCAGCAGCCCCATAGGGGGGACTAGCGGGACCACCTACGAGCAGTACTTC	CASSPIGGTSGTTYEQYF
-	TRBV7-8	many	TRBJ2-3	TGTGCCAGCAGCGCCCAAAGCACAGATACGCAGTATTTT	CASSAQSTDTQYF
-	TRBV27	few	TRBJ2-7	TGTGCCAGCAGTTTCGGGGCATCCTACGAGCAGTACTTC	CASSFGASYEQYF
-	TRBV6-1	few	TRBJ2-3	TGTGCCAGCTCGACTAGTTTTGCAGATACGCAGTATTTT	CASSTSFADTQYF
-	TRBV12-3/TRBV12-4	-	TRBJ1-4	TGTGCCAGCACCCATGGACCTCCGGCGGAAAAACTGTTTTTT	CASTHGPPAEKLFF
-	TRBV10-3	-	TRBJ1-1	TGTGCCATCAGTGGCTACCACAGGGCGGGGAAGAACACTGAAGCTTTCTTT	CAISGYHRAGKNTEAFF
-	TRBV7-9	many	TRBJ2-2	TGTGCCAGCAGCCGGACTAACCTGGCCTCCCTCGCCGGGGAGCTGTTTTTT	CASSRTNLASLAGELFF
TRBD2	TRBV10-3	-	TRBJ2-7	TGTGCCATAGCCAACCCTCTCGGCGGGAGTAGCTACGAGCAGTACTTC	CAIANPLGGSSYEQYF
-	TRBV20-1	few	TRBJ2-7	TGCAGTGCTAGAGAAGGGGGAGTCACCTACGAGCAGTACTTC	CSAREGGVTYEQYF
-	TRBV7-2	many	TRBJ1-6	TGTGCCAGCAGCTTAGAAGGCAGCGCACCCCTCCACTTT	CASSLEGSAPLHF
-	TRBV6-6	-	TRBJ2-1	TGTGCCAGCAGTTACGGTATCTCCCCGAGATCCTACAATGAGCAGTTCTTC	CASSYGISPRSYNEQFF
TRBD2	TRBV7-2	-	TRBJ2-3	TGTGCCAGCAGCTTCGGTCGGGCGGGAGTAGGAGATACGCAGTATTTT	CASSFGRAGVGDTQYF
TRBD1	TRBV7-2	-	TRBJ1-2	TGTGCCAGCAGCTTAGCCTCGGGACAGGGGATCTATGGCTACACCTTC	CASSLASGQGIYGYTF
-	TRBV7-2	few	TRBJ1-2	TGTGCCAGCAGTCCCGGGACACCTGCCGTCTATGGCTACACCTTC	CASSPGTPAVYGYTF
TRBD1	TRBV7-4	once	TRBJ2-7	TGTGCCAGCAGCGTCGGGACAGTCGAGCAGTACTTC	CASSVGTVEQYF
-	TRBV7-6	-	TRBJ1-1	TGTGCCAGCAGCGAAGGGGTTGCTGAAGCTTTCTTT	CASSEGVAEAFF
-	TRBV6-5	-	TRBJ2-5	TGTGCCAGCAGTCGGAGGTTCCAAGAGACCCAGTACTTC	CASSRRFQETQYF